This is a list of T cell receptor beta chains from one sample in a study of CD8+ T cells in alopecia areata. Sequenced by immunoSEQ multiplex PCR; TCRdb stores in-frame clones only, minus some. The sample shows about 120,000 clones, approximately 55% of them seen only once. Sequencing used CD4+ T cells sorted from blood, obtained at week 24, from a patient treated with tofacitinib. The receptors were gathered from a human donor with alopecia areata. The CDR3 runs from the conserved cysteine through the conserved F or W. A D gene is named only where the DNA matches it firmly. Size is stated for part of the rows, as once, few or many counts, or as a class when the clone is expanded.

TRBV15	-	15	-	TRBJ1-4	TGTGCCACCAGCTCAAGGGCCAACACGAATGAAAAACTGTTTTTT	CATSSRANTNEKLFF
TRBV9	TRBD1	14	-	TRBJ2-7	TGTGCCAGCAATTTCGGACAGGCCTCAATGGAGCAGTACTTC	CASNFGQASMEQYF
TRBV9	TRBD2	16	few	TRBJ2-1	TGTGCCAGCAGCGCTTTAGCGGGGGCCATTTACAATGAGCAGTTCTTC	CASSALAGAIYNEQFF
TRBV7-2	TRBD2	16	-	TRBJ2-1	TGTGCCAGCAGCCGACTAGCGGGGGATACCTACAATGAGCAGTTCTTC	CASSRLAGDTYNEQFF
TRBV6-1	-	13	few	TRBJ2-5	TGTGCCAGCAGATGGGGGGTGGGAGAGACCCAGTACTTC	CASRWGVGETQYF
TRBV7-2	-	13	few	TRBJ1-1	TGTGCCAGCAGCTTAGCGCGATACACTGAAGCTTTCTTT	CASSLARYTEAFF
TRBV7-7	-	13	-	TRBJ2-5	TGTGCTAGCAGCTTAGGCACTCAAGAGACCCAGTACTTC	CASSLGTQETQYF
TRBV30	-	16	-	TRBJ1-1	TGTGCCCGTGACCCCGGGACCGGAGGGGGAAACACTGAAGCTTTCTTT	CARDPGTGGGNTEAFF
TRBV30	TRBD1	11	few	TRBJ2-3	TGTGCTGAAGGGGGCCCAGATACGCAGTATTTT	CAEGGPDTQYF
TRBV14	-	14	few	TRBJ1-4	TGTGCCAGCAGCGCCCGGACATCGAGTGAAAAACTGTTTTTT	CASSARTSSEKLFF
TRBV7-2	-	14	few	TRBJ2-5	TGTGCCAGCAGCTTAGACAGGAATCAAGAGACCCAGTACTTC	CASSLDRNQETQYF
TRBV30	-	14	few	TRBJ1-1	TGTGCCTGGAGTGCAGGGGTCATGAACACTGAAGCTTTCTTT	CAWSAGVMNTEAFF
TRBV29-1	TRBD1	16	few	TRBJ2-3	TGCAGCGCAAAGGGGACGGACAGGGGAAGCACAGATACGCAGTATTTT	CSAKGTDRGSTDTQYF
TRBV29-1	-	17	few	TRBJ1-2	TGCAGCGCGCGACCGGGGGGCTCGGGTGTCACCGTGGATGGCTACACCTTC	CSARPGGSGVTVDGYTF
TRBV30	-	13	-	TRBJ2-1	TGTGCCTGGAGTAGGAGCTCCTACAATGAGCAGTTCTTC	CAWSRSSYNEQFF
TRBV7-2	-	14	-	TRBJ2-5	TGTGCCAGCAGCCCTACCTTGGGTCGAGAGACCCAGTACTTC	CASSPTLGRETQYF
TRBV29-1	-	15	-	TRBJ2-3	TGCAGCGTTGAGAGGTGGGGGGAAAGCACAGATACGCAGTATTTT	CSVERWGESTDTQYF
TRBV2	-	15	few	TRBJ2-1	TGTGCCAGCAGTGAGGAGGCAGGGCCTACAATGGCGCAGTTCTTC	CASSEEAGPTMAQFF
TRBV9	TRBD1	16	few	TRBJ1-6	TGTGCCAGCAGCCACAGGGGACAGGGGGCTAATTCACCCCTCCACTTT	CASSHRGQGANSPLHF
TRBV10-3	-	11	-	TRBJ2-5	TGTGCCATCAGTGATCGCGAGACCCAGTACTTC	CAISDRETQYF
TRBV25-1	-	14	-	TRBJ1-4	TGTGCCAGCAGCCTCGGGAGGGTTGATGAAAAACTGTTTTTT	CASSLGRVDEKLFF
TRBV29-1	TRBD1	14	few	TRBJ2-7	TGCAGCGTTGAAAAGATAGCAGGGGGCTACGAGCAGTACTTC	CSVEKIAGGYEQYF
TRBV27	-	17	few	TRBJ1-1	TGTGCCAGCAGCAGGCAGGGGACATCGGCCATGAACACTGAAGCTTTCTTT	CASSRQGTSAMNTEAFF
TRBV29-1	-	12	few	TRBJ2-7	TGCAGCGGACGGGACAACTCCTACGAGCAGTACTTC	CSGRDNSYEQYF